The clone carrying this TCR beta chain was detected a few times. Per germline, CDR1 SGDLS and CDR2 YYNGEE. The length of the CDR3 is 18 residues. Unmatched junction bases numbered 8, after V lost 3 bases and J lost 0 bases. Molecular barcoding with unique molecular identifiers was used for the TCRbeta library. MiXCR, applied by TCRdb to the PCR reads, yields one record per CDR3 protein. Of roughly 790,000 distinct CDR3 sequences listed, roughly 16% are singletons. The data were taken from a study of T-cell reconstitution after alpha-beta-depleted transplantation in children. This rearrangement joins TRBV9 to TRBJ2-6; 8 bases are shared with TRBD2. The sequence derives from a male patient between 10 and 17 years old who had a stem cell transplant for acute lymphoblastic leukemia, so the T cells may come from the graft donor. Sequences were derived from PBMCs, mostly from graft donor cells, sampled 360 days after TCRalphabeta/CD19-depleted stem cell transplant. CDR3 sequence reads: CASSALTSAYSGANVLTF. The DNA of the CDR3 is TGTGCCAGCAGCGCACTGACTAGCGCCTACTCTGGGGCCAACGTCCTGACTTTC.